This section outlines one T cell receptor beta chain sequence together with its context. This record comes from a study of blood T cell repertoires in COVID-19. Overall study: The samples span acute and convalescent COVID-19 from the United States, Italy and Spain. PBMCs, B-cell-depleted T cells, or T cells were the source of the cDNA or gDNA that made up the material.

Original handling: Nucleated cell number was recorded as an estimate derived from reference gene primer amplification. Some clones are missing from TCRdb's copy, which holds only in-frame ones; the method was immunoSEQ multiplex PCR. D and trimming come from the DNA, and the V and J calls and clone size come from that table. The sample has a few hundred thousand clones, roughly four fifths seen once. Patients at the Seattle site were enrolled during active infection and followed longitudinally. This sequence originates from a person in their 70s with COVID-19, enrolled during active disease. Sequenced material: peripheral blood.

CDR3 nucleotides: TGTGCCAGCAGCTTAGGAGCTAGCGGGAGGGCGACCGTGCAGTTCTTC. Its translation is CASSLGASGRATVQFF. V and J are TRBV13 and TRBJ2-1; 12 bases are a match to TRBD2. The germline V gene has CDR1 PRHDT and CDR2 FYEKMQ (reference sequence). V lost 0 bases and J lost 12; bases outside the gene matches: 9. The length of the CDR3 is 16 residues. Together with reference TRBV13 and TRBJ2-1, the CDR3 gives the full variable domain: AAGVIQSPRHLIKEKRETATLKCYPIPRHDTVYWYQQGPGQDPQFLISFYEKMQSDKGSIPDRFSAQQFSDYHSELNMSSLELGDSALYFCASSLGASGRATVQFFGPGTRLTVL.